A selection of T cell receptor beta chains follows, all from one sample in a study of neurological immune-mediated disorders. TCRdb re-derived calls from the 5' RACE reads in MiXCR, one entry per CDR3 protein. The data show approximately 100,000 distinct CDR3 sequences, 10% to 11% seen once. The material sequenced was PBMCs. Receptor source: a female donor with HTLV-1-associated myelopathy (HAM/TSP). CDR3s leave out the opening cysteine and the closing phenylalanine or tryptophan.

>TRBV5-1|TRBJ1-1
ASSLFETPGTEAF
>TRBV6-1|TRBJ2-7
AGGHRGEREQY
>TRBV29-1|TRBJ1-1
SVGEVRTTGAEAF
>TRBV3-1|TRBJ1-4
ASSQPWPNNEKLF
>TRBV6-1|TRBJ2-1
ASRGERGDYNEQF
>TRBV9|TRBJ1-6
ASSVDGSPLH
>TRBV20-1|TRBJ2-5
SARDHQGAGETQY
>TRBV5-5|TRBJ2-1
ASRSDRSSYNEQF
>TRBV5-1|TRBJ1-1
ASSLEGQGARAF
>TRBV12-3/TRBV12-4|TRBJ2-3
ASSHRLAGGADTQY
>TRBV12-3/TRBV12-4|TRBJ1-1
ASSFRGAEAF
>TRBV7-2|TRBJ2-5
ASSLETSGGAKTQY
>TRBV7-8|TRBJ1-1
ASSAPRTTTEAF
>TRBV4-1|TRBJ2-3
ASSQGAPGHLTDTQY
>TRBV2|TRBJ2-3
ASSELAGGTDTQY